The present T cell receptor (beta chain) was sequenced within a study of blood T cells in healthy people across ages. A sample-barcoded 5' primer and a J-beta primer mix were used in a second PCR of about 7 to 12 cycles. TCRdb itself ran the 5' RACE reads through MiXCR, one entry per CDR3 protein. The sample carries roughly 1.4 million distinct CDR3 sequences, approximately 63% recorded once. The length of the CDR3 is 14 residues. CDR1 LGHNA and CDR2 YNFKEQ come from the germline V gene. The sequence derives from a man between 18 and 29 years old in good health. The sample was blood. This chain links TRBV4-2 with TRBJ2-5; no clear D gene. The J call may be in error: the DNA end matches TRBJ2-7 better. CDR3 amino acids: CASSQDVKSREQYF. Written as DNA, the CDR3 is TGTGCCAGCAGCCAAGATGTGAAGAGCCGCGAGCAGTACTTC.